This T cell receptor (beta chain) was sequenced in a study of T cells in Graves' hyperthyroidism and ophthalmopathy. Study observations and caveats: The blood repertoire included most of the expanded thyroid clonotypes above 0.001. It was a median approximately 7.1 months before onset that the model predicted ophthalmopathy.

Trimming pared 3 bases from V and 5 bases from J, leaving 10 bases between. CDR3 size: 13 residues. TCR beta CDR3 region amplification was performed from RNA transcripts. A first-round RT-PCR of the TCR CDR3 used the HTBI primer set. TCRdb ran MiXCR on the multiplex PCR reads and lists one entry per CDR3 protein. This sample carries about 560,000 distinct CDR3 sequences, 16% of them seen once, and the ten largest clones take around a sixth. Uncontrolled infection, other autoimmune disease, pregnancy or lactation disqualified patients from enrolment. This clonotype came up many times. Its specificity is not known.

The sequence was collected from a woman aged 18-29 years with Graves' hyperthyroidism. The J gene is TRBJ2-5, the V gene TRBV12-3 or TRBV12-4; D call uncertain. Specimen: blood. The CDR3 nucleotides read TGTGCCAGCAGTTTTTCGAGTCAGGAGACCCAGTACTTC. It is translated as CASSFSSQETQYF.